The sequence of this TCR beta chain was determined in a study of CD8+ T cells in alopecia areata. This clone has just a few counts. Treatment described: oral pan-JAK inhibitor, 5-10 mg twice daily. Reverse transcribed after extraction, RNA yielded cDNA as the sequencing template. Here immunoSEQ multiplex PCR was the method, and the copy in TCRdb shows in-frame clones only, minus some. The table includes a few hundred thousand clones, approximately 38% detected once. The clonotype comes from a human donor with alopecia areata. The sequences come from CD4+ T cells sorted from blood, collected between weeks 30 and 35, from a patient treated with tofacitinib.

The CDR3 coding sequence is TGTGCCAGCAGTGAATCCTGGGGCGGTTCCACAGATACGCAGTATTTT. Protein sequence: CASSESWGGSTDTQYF. This sequence joins TRBV25-1 and TRBJ2-3; D might be TRBD1 (5 bases). V was pared by 1 base and J by 2 bases, with 13 bases between. The V gene's germline CDR1 is MGHDK and CDR2 SYGVNS. The CDR3 has 16 amino acids. The complete variable domain, with remaining parts taken from reference TRBV25-1 and TRBJ2-3, reads EADIYQTPRYLVIGTGKKITLECSQTMGHDKMYWYQQDPGMELHLIHYSYGVNSTEKGDLSSESTVSRIRTEHFPLTLESARPSHTSQYLCASSESWGGSTDTQYFGPGTRLTVL.